One TCR beta chain is described in this entry. Antigen: not known. Generated by immunoSEQ multiplex PCR, the TCRdb table keeps only in-frame clones and is missing some. The table lists 30,000 or so clones, approximately 79% of them singletons. This specimen comes from a study of STAT5B mutations in CD4+ large granular lymphocyte leukemia. The CDR3 is 14 residues long. J lost 10 bases, V lost 3 bases, and 9 bases had no gene match. In germline, CDR1 is SGHTA, CDR2 FQGNSA. General study points: Top patient clones used TRBV06 genes more often: 8/27 versus 2/35 in controls.

This TCR derives from a human donor in good health. Sequenced input: CD4+ T cells from blood buffy coats. V is TRBV7-2 and J is TRBJ1-3, with 7 nucleotides matching TRBD1. The CDR3 DNA is TGTGCCAGCAGCTTGGGGACAGATTTGAGGACCATATATTTT. It specifies CASSLGTDLRTIYF.